This T cell receptor (beta chain) was recorded in a study of blood T cell repertoires in COVID-19. At the level of the study: The origin of the acute and convalescent COVID-19 samples was the United States, Italy and Spain. T cells, B-cell-depleted T cells, or PBMCs supplied cDNA or gDNA.

In the original analysis: Reference gene primers were amplified, and this amplification served to estimate nucleated cell counts. This table comes from immunoSEQ multiplex PCR, and its TCRdb copy is limited to in-frame clones, with some not included. The DNA gave D and trimming, while V, J and clone size come from that table. The sample shows 150,000 to 200,000 clones, about 86% of them seen only once. Trimming took 5 bases from V and 0 from J, leaving 11 bases between them. This CDR3 region has 13 residues. Germline assignment: CDR1 GTSNPN and CDR2 SVGIG (reference sequence). The chain employs TRBV30 and TRBJ2-7; D gene ambiguous. Sequenced sample: peripheral blood. This receptor was identified in a man aged 18 to 30 with acute or convalescent COVID-19. The CDR3, as DNA: TGTGCCTGGGAGTTTGAGAGCTCCTACGAGCAGTACTTC. Its translation: CAWEFESSYEQYF.